This T cell receptor (beta chain) was recovered during a study of blood T cell repertoires in COVID-19. Study-wide background: Donors in the United States, Italy and Spain gave samples during acute or convalescent COVID-19. T cells, B-cell-depleted T cells, or PBMCs provided the cDNA or gDNA that served as material.

This CDR3 has 13 amino acids. Germline values: CDR1 SGHDT, CDR2 YYEEEE. Trimming cost V 4 bases and J 0 bases, with 7 bases left between them. Sequencing used immunoSEQ multiplex PCR; TCRdb keeps in-frame clones, though not all of them. The top ten hold about 2.3% of the sample, which has a few hundred thousand clones, roughly 85% seen once. The sequencing sample was made of PBMCs or T cells enriched from blood (not recorded which). V gene TRBV5-6 combines with J gene TRBJ1-1; D call uncertain. This clonotype originated in a woman aged 45 to 65 who had recovered from COVID-19. CDR3 region: CASSPGLNTEAFF. The CDR3, as DNA: TGTGCCAGCAGCCCGGGGTTGAACACTGAAGCTTTCTTT.